This TCR beta chain was obtained from a study of T cells in Graves' hyperthyroidism and ophthalmopathy (dated 2019 in TCRdb). About the investigation overall: Peripheral blood was sampled at the time of initial diagnosis, prior to any treatment. TCR V-J signatures able to tell the groups apart were searched for in a discovery cohort of 100 or so patients, of whom more than 40 had Graves' ophthalmopathy and 55 to 65 had stable Graves' hyperthyroidism. Prospective prediction of ophthalmopathy was tested in an independent validation cohort of 18 to 20 hyperthyroidism patients and 17 patients who later progressed to ophthalmopathy. The 100 discovery patients were divided at random into training and test sets in a 7:3 ratio. The study also compared thyroid tissue and blood T-cell repertoires from five or six Graves' hyperthyroidism patients. Once sampling was done, hyperthyroidism patients were given methimazole at a starting dose of 30 mg daily, whereas ophthalmopathy patients were given high-dose intravenous methylprednisolone. The paper reports TCR Vbeta CDR3 sequencing of 130 to 150 peripheral blood samples: some 41 ophthalmopathy, around 80 hyperthyroidism and around 17 progressor patients. Summary of the overall study and its limitations: Blood samples also contained most of the expanded thyroid clonotypes (frequency above 0.001), which suggests that blood repertoires may reflect thyroid immune responses. During validation, the model predicted progression to ophthalmopathy a median of approximately 6 months ahead of onset, with almost 71% sensitivity and almost 75% specificity. A 13 V-J signature model separated ophthalmopathy from stable hyperthyroidism, with roughly 88% sensitivity and 81.08% specificity in cross-validation and 80%/75% in testing. No statistical method was used to fix the sample size in advance, and group allocation was not hidden from the investigators.

A word on this clonotype: The specificity of this receptor is unknown. Within one base of it there is no much larger clone, and no base qualities were kept.

TCR beta CDR3 regions were amplified from RNA transcripts. The first round of RT-PCR for the TCR CDR3 was performed with the HTBI primer set and the Qiagen OneStep RT-PCR kit. The libraries were constructed in a second round of multiplex PCR and then size-selected and purified. Paired-end sequencing of the libraries was performed with 100 bp reads on an Illumina HiSeq2000. The study's processing was this. SOAPnuke was used to process the raw data, with reads discarded if the reads contained adapters or uncalled bases, had a mean Phred below 15, or lacked an exact constant-primer or identifier match. COPE v1.2.5 was used to merge high-quality paired reads, and clonotypes were defined as unique nucleotide sequences. Clonotypes were aligned to IMGT TRBV, TRBD and TRBJ reference segments using MiTCR v1.1. The analysis was restricted to V-J combinations with a frequency above 0.0001, which together covered roughly 99% of the repertoires. The TCS score was defined as the ratio of F50 (clonal expansion) to E x V (chaos), calculated using BLOSUM62-based TCRdist between CDR3 peptides within each V-J. Welch's t-statistics and random forest reduced several hundred V-J features to roughly 13, which were used in a naive Bayes classifier (R e1071). TCRdb's own reprocessing of the public reads used fastp at Q25 and MiXCR and kept productive beta chains. Each entry merges the rows of one CDR3 protein and shows their most common DNA and genes. The authors' filters were not applied to this entry. For this sample the table gives roughly 580,000 distinct CDR3 sequences, of which over 11% were detected only once. The ten largest clones represent 5% to 7% of the sample.

Including the terminal cysteine and phenylalanine, the CDR3 comprises 14 residues. The retained sequence is limited to the CDR3, 42 bases, with the frame set at the first base. V loses 3 bases, J loses 0 bases, and the germline ends lie 5 bases apart. Hyperthyroidism patients were aged 18 to 65 years and newly diagnosed, with disease duration of less than 2 months. The study excluded patients with uncontrolled infections, other autoimmune diseases, pregnancy or lactation. Diagnoses relied on clinical symptoms, serum thyroxine and TRAb, thyroid ultrasound and orbital computed tomography. For progressor patients, blood was drawn at the first diagnosis of hyperthyroidism, before any ophthalmopathy symptoms had appeared. PBMCs were isolated from 10 ml of fresh peripheral blood by Ficoll-Paque density gradient centrifugation. Patients classed as progressors first received a Graves' hyperthyroidism diagnosis and then went on to develop ophthalmopathy during follow-up. Trizol reagent was used to extract total RNA, and RNA quality was then checked on an Agilent 2100 Bioanalyzer.

The chain joins TRBV12-3 or TRBV12-4 to TRBJ2-2; no D gene is confidently identified. The source is a woman aged 30 to 39 with Graves' hyperthyroidism that later progressed to Graves' ophthalmopathy. What was sequenced was blood. The CDR3 amino acid sequence is: CASSFNANTGELFF. The base sequence is TGTGCCAGCAGTTTTAACGCGAACACCGGGGAGCTGTTTTTT.